Listed below are T cell receptor beta chains from one sample, sequenced in a study of T-cell reconstitution after alpha-beta-depleted transplantation in children. TCRdb passed the PCR reads through MiXCR, listing each CDR3 protein once. Of 210,000 or so distinct CDR3 sequences in the sample, roughly 9% were seen once. Sample: PBMCs from the stem cell graft donor, taken from the stem cell graft. The receptor set was obtained from a human donor who donated a stem cell graft to a child with acute lymphoblastic leukemia. Each CDR3 is given with its conserved first and last residue. D genes are given only for firm matches. Clone size is not always given. Where it is, it says once, few, many or a class for expanded clones.

V	D	length	size	J	CDR3	DNA
TRBV12-3/TRBV12-4	NA	13	many	TRBJ2-2	CASNLGVGGELFF	TGTGCCAGCAACCTTGGGGTTGGCGGGGAGCTGTTTTTT
TRBV12-3/TRBV12-4	TRBD1	13	many	TRBJ1-1	CASVFYRGTEAFF	TGTGCCAGCGTATTCTACAGGGGGACTGAAGCTTTCTTT
TRBV3-1	NA	15	many	TRBJ1-5	CASSLGGVGNQPQHF	TGTGCCAGCAGCCTGGGGGGGGTTGGCAATCAGCCCCAGCATTTT
TRBV19	TRBD2	15	many	TRBJ2-2	CASSGGLLNTGELFF	TGTGCCAGTAGTGGGGGACTATTGAATACCGGGGAGCTGTTTTTT
TRBV20-1	NA	11	NA	TRBJ2-7	CSAEQGYEQYF	TGCAGTGCGGAGCAGGGATACGAGCAGTACTTC
TRBV20-1	NA	13	many	TRBJ2-5	CSARRTPSETQYF	TGCAGTGCTAGGCGGACCCCTTCGGAGACCCAGTACTTC
TRBV12-3/TRBV12-4	NA	13	many	TRBJ1-3	CASKVISGNTIYF	TGTGCCAGCAAGGTCATCTCTGGAAACACCATATATTTT
TRBV5-6	NA	16	NA	TRBJ1-5	CASSFGAGRSNQPQHF	TGTGCCAGCAGCTTTGGAGCAGGGAGAAGCAATCAGCCCCAGCATTTT
TRBV7-9	NA	13	NA	TRBJ1-2	CASSFRRGDGYTF	TGTGCCAGCAGCTTTAGAAGGGGAGATGGCTACACCTTC
TRBV4-2	TRBD2	16	NA	TRBJ2-2	CASSQASGVAAGELFF	TGTGCCAGCAGCCAAGCTAGCGGGGTGGCAGCCGGGGAGCTGTTTTTT
TRBV2	TRBD1	12	NA	TRBJ2-1	CATRTGVNEQFF	TGTGCCACCCGGACAGGGGTCAATGAGCAGTTCTTC
TRBV6-5	NA	13	few	TRBJ1-1	CASYRSGNVRAFF	TGTGCCAGCTACAGGTCCGGGAACGTAAGGGCTTTCTTT
TRBV28	TRBD2	16	NA	TRBJ2-3	CASSSLLAGAWDTQYF	TGTGCCAGCAGTTCCCTATTAGCGGGAGCTTGGGATACGCAGTATTTT
TRBV11-2	NA	14	many	TRBJ2-7	CASSSDTTSYEQYF	TGTGCCAGCAGCTCCGACACGACCTCCTACGAGCAGTACTTC
TRBV6-1	NA	11	many	TRBJ1-3	CASSVGNTIYF	TGTGCCAGCAGCGTGGGGAACACCATATATTTT
TRBV5-1	NA	15	NA	TRBJ2-2	CASSLGHRDTGELFF	TGCGCCAGCAGCTTGGGCCACCGGGACACCGGGGAGCTGTTTTTT
TRBV12-3/TRBV12-4	NA	12	NA	TRBJ1-1	CASSLFPREAFF	TGTGCCAGCAGTTTATTTCCCCGTGAAGCTTTCTTT
TRBV24-1	TRBD1	17	NA	TRBJ2-3	CATSDSWGQGYADTQYF	TGTGCCACCAGTGATTCCTGGGGACAGGGTTATGCAGATACGCAGTATTTT
TRBV6-5	NA	14	NA	TRBJ1-1	CASSLDGGGYEAFF	TGTGCCAGCAGCTTGGACGGGGGGGGCTATGAAGCTTTCTTT
TRBV12-3/TRBV12-4	TRBD2	15	NA	TRBJ2-1	CASSDSAGGGSQQFF	TGTGCCAGCAGTGACTCGGCGGGGGGAGGTAGTCAGCAGTTCTTC
TRBV30	NA	12	few	TRBJ1-3	CACMTPGNTIYF	TGTGCCTGTATGACACCCGGAAACACCATATATTTT
TRBV12-3/TRBV12-4	NA	14	few	TRBJ1-1	CASRGRVDGGEAFF	TGTGCCAGCAGGGGGAGGGTGGACGGGGGCGAAGCTTTCTTT
TRBV29-1	TRBD1	15	NA	TRBJ2-5	CSVVGPQGVGETQYF	TGCAGCGTTGTGGGGCCTCAGGGGGTCGGGGAGACCCAGTACTTC
TRBV12-3/TRBV12-4	NA	12	many	TRBJ2-3	CASTSFVDTQYF	TGTGCCAGCACCAGTTTCGTAGATACGCAGTATTTT
TRBV27	NA	13	many	TRBJ2-1	CASSLPRYNEQFF	TGTGCCAGCAGTTTACCCAGGTACAATGAGCAGTTCTTC
TRBV5-1	NA	14	many	TRBJ1-1	CASSTQSSNTEAFF	TGCGCCAGCAGCACACAGAGCTCTAACACTGAAGCTTTCTTT
TRBV12-3/TRBV12-4	NA	13	many	TRBJ2-3	CASSLAHSDTQYF	TGTGCCAGCAGTTTAGCGCACTCAGATACGCAGTATTTT
TRBV7-8	NA	11	NA	TRBJ1-1	CASSGRGEAFF	TGTGCCAGCAGCGGACGGGGTGAAGCTTTCTTT
TRBV6-1	NA	15	NA	TRBJ2-6	CASSRGEGWANVLTF	TGTGCCAGCAGCCGCGGGGAAGGGTGGGCCAACGTCCTGACTTTC
TRBV20-1	NA	13	many	TRBJ2-7	CSANYRDPYEQYF	TGCAGTGCTAACTACAGGGATCCCTACGAGCAGTACTTC
TRBV7-2	NA	14	many	TRBJ1-3	CASTQGGSGNTIYF	TGTGCCAGCACCCAAGGGGGCTCTGGAAACACCATATATTTT
TRBV24-1	NA	14	few	TRBJ2-7	CATSDPDSSYEQYF	TGTGCCACCAGTGATCCCGACAGCTCCTACGAGCAGTACTTC
TRBV20-1	NA	12	NA	TRBJ2-1	CSARDDLGLQFF	TGCAGTGCTAGAGACGATTTGGGTCTTCAGTTCTTC
TRBV18	TRBD2	17	NA	TRBJ2-7	CASSPISGTSGGHEQYF	TGTGCCAGCTCTCCAATTTCCGGGACTAGCGGGGGACACGAGCAGTACTTC
TRBV20-1	TRBD1	12	many	TRBJ2-2	CRTGGAGGELFF	TGCAGGACAGGGGGCGCCGGCGGGGAGCTGTTTTTT
TRBV5-1	NA	14	many	TRBJ1-1	CASSLNGGYTEAFF	TGCGCCAGCAGCTTAAATGGTGGTTACACTGAAGCTTTCTTT
TRBV5-8	NA	16	few	TRBJ1-5	CASSLGDTVSNQPQHF	TGTGCCAGCAGCCTTGGGGACACCGTCAGCAATCAGCCCCAGCATTTT
TRBV6-1	NA	13	NA	TRBJ1-6	CASSEGPGNSLHF	TGTGCCAGCAGTGAAGGGCCAGGCAATTCCCTCCACTTT
TRBV5-1	TRBD1	14	few	TRBJ1-1	CASSLFTGGTEAFF	TGCGCCAGCAGCTTGTTCACAGGGGGCACTGAAGCTTTCTTT
TRBV14	TRBD1	13	many	TRBJ2-7	CASMISGGIEQYF	TGTGCCAGCATGATCTCAGGGGGCATCGAGCAGTACTTC
TRBV5-5	NA	15	many	TRBJ1-3	CASSDRSSSGNTIYF	TGTGCCAGCAGCGATCGATCCAGCTCTGGAAACACCATATATTTT
TRBV11-2	NA	16	NA	TRBJ2-5	CASSLGQVPSGETQYF	TGTGCCAGCAGCTTAGGCCAGGTCCCCTCTGGGGAGACCCAGTACTTC
TRBV9	TRBD1	16	NA	TRBJ2-1	CASSSQTGGSYNEQFF	TGTGCCAGCAGCTCGCAGACAGGGGGCTCCTACAATGAGCAGTTCTTC
TRBV7-2	TRBD1	16	many	TRBJ2-5	CASSRQGLKGQETQYF	TGTGCCAGCAGCCGACAGGGATTAAAAGGGCAAGAGACCCAGTACTTC
TRBV12-3/TRBV12-4	NA	14	NA	TRBJ1-5	CASSFPGPRLAQHF	TGTGCCAGCAGTTTCCCGGGCCCTAGGTTAGCCCAGCATTTT
TRBV7-2	NA	14	many	TRBJ2-2	CASSLVLTSGELFF	TGTGCCAGCAGCTTAGTGCTGACTAGCGGGGAGCTGTTTTTT
TRBV20-1	NA	14	many	TRBJ2-1	CSARVTKIGYEQFF	TGCAGTGCTAGAGTTACTAAGATCGGGTATGAGCAGTTCTTC
TRBV5-1	NA	19	few	TRBJ2-2	CASSRPLAPGALNTGELFF	TGCGCCAGCAGCCGCCCCTTAGCCCCGGGGGCATTGAACACCGGGGAGCTGTTTTTT
TRBV4-2	NA	15	many	TRBJ2-2	CASSQRGDSTGELFF	TGTGCCAGCAGCCAACGCGGGGACAGCACCGGGGAGCTGTTTTTT
TRBV7-6	TRBD2	15	few	TRBJ2-5	CASSQTSGGQETQYF	TGTGCCAGCAGCCAGACTAGCGGGGGGCAAGAGACCCAGTACTTC
TRBV5-1	NA	13	few	TRBJ1-1	CASSLGRADEAFF	TGCGCCAGCAGCTTGGGCAGGGCTGATGAAGCTTTCTTT